The present T cell receptor beta chain was sequenced within a study of siplizumab effects on memory and regulatory T cells. Sequenced by immunoSEQ multiplex PCR; TCRdb stores in-frame clones only, minus some. Of approximately 120,000 clones in the sample, over 85% were seen once. The CDR3 contains 13 residues. Germline V gene sequence: CDR1 MNHEY, CDR2 SMNVEV (reference sequence). V was shortened by 6 bases and J by 0 bases, with 8 bases between the two germline ends. V and J are TRBV27 and TRBJ1-2, with D uncertain. The sequence came from a human donor in good health. Sequences were obtained from non-Treg CD4+ T cells sorted from blood. Written as DNA, the CDR3 is TGTGCCAGCAGGGGGTTGTCTAACTATGGCTACACCTTC. Its translation: CASRGLSNYGYTF.